These 9 T cell receptor beta chains came from one sample sequenced in a study of T cells in Graves' hyperthyroidism and ophthalmopathy. RNA transcripts were the template for amplifying TCR beta CDR3 regions. The HTBI set primed first-round TCR CDR3 RT-PCR. TCRdb reprocessed the multiplex PCR reads with MiXCR, giving one entry per CDR3 protein. The sample lists hundreds of thousands of distinct CDR3 sequences; approximately 14% were seen once. Sample: blood. The receptors here all came from a woman in her 30s with Graves' hyperthyroidism.

This clonotype was observed at least ten times. The V gene is TRBV6-4, the J gene TRBJ2-3; no clear D gene. Germline CDR1 is MRHNA and CDR2 is SNTAGT. Trimming took 4 bases from V and 2 from J, leaving 10 bases between them. CDR3 length: 14 residues. CDR3: CASSVGRDTDTQYF. For the CDR3, the DNA is TGTGCCAGCAGTGTAGGAAGAGACACAGATACGCAGTATTTT.

This clonotype was seen a few times. The chain uses TRBV30 and TRBJ1-2; D is ambiguous. The germline CDR1 and CDR2 sequences are GTSNPN and SVGIG (reference sequence). This CDR3 is 15 amino acids long. V shed 0 bases and J shed 4 bases, with 15 bases lying between them. DNA for the CDR3: TGTGCCTGGAGTGTACCGGAGGTCCTATCCTATGGCTACACCTTC. Translated, it gives CAWSVPEVLSYGYTF.

This clonotype was detected only a few times. J is TRBJ2-1 and V is TRBV30; D call uncertain. The ends were cut back, 6 bases at V and 5 bases at J, with 17 bases in the middle. The length of the CDR3 is 14 residues. Germline V lookup: CDR1 GTSNPN, CDR2 SVGIG (reference sequence). The chain's CDR3 is CACTPRAPNNEQFF. The CDR3 DNA reads as TGTGCCTGCACCCCTAGGGCACCCAACAATGAGCAGTTCTTC.

The chain uses TRBV24-1 and TRBJ2-7, with 9 bases aligning to TRBD1. From germline, CDR1 is KGHDR and CDR2 SFDVKD. V shed 6 bases and J 6 bases; nucleotides not matched to a gene: 8. CDR3 length: 14 amino acids. The CDR3 here is CATSSGTGRPEQYF. The CDR3, as DNA: TGTGCCACCAGTTCGGGGACAGGGAGGCCCGAGCAGTACTTC.

A few counts support this clonotype. The chain links TRBV12-3 or TRBV12-4 to TRBJ1-5; the D is unclear. The CDR3 is made up of 14 amino acids. The V end was cut by 1 base, the J end by 3 bases, with 7 bases between. The CDR3 sequence: CASSLGPPNQPQHF. The CDR3 bases are TGTGCCAGCAGTTTAGGGCCGCCCAATCAGCCCCAGCATTTT.

This clonotype was seen at least ten times. The chain employs TRBV30 and TRBJ2-5; D remains ambiguous. V lost 2 bases and J lost 5, with 6 bases in between. Germline V CDR1 and CDR2: GTSNPN, SVGIG (reference sequence). The CDR3 loop spans 11 amino acids. The CDR3 coding sequence is TGTGCCTGGAGTTCCCAGGAGACCCAGTACTTC. It encodes CAWSSQETQYF.

This clonotype was detected many times. The J gene is TRBJ2-3, the V gene TRBV7-8, with D tentatively TRBD2 (6 bases). There are 16 residues in the CDR3. V was shortened by 5 bases and J by 6 bases, with 21 bases between the two germline ends. Germline CDR1 reads SGHVS; CDR2 reads FQNEAQ. The CDR3: CASSPALSLASDTQYF. The CDR3 DNA is TGTGCCAGCAGCCCAGCGCTCTCTCTAGCGAGCGATACGCAGTATTTT.

This clonotype was seen repeatedly, ten times or more. The chain joins TRBV7-2 to TRBJ2-3; TRBD2 matches 10 bases. J lost 4 bases, V lost 1 base, and 5 bases had no gene match. This CDR3 region has 16 residues. Germline lookup yields CDR1 SGHTA and CDR2 FQGNSA. CDR3 in amino acids: CASSLDASGSSDTQYF. The CDR3, as DNA: TGTGCCAGCAGCTTAGACGCTAGCGGGAGTTCAGATACGCAGTATTTT.

This clonotype has just a few counts. V usage is TRBV20-1 and J usage is TRBJ2-5; perhaps D is TRBD1 or TRBD2 (6 bases each). Per the germline V gene, CDR1 is DFQATT and CDR2 is SNEGSKA (reference sequence). V lost 6 bases and J lost 5, with 13 bases in between. The CDR3 contains 12 residues. CDR3 sequence reads: CSAETGGETQYF. CDR3 nucleotide sequence: TGCAGTGCAGAGACAGGAGGGGAGACCCAGTACTTC.